This record covers a single TCR beta chain. These data come from a study of cytomegalovirus exposure and HLA in healthy donors. CDR3 size: 15 residues. The germline CDR1 and CDR2 sequences are MNHEY and SVGAGI. A multiplex PCR was run with 60 Vbeta primers and 13 Jbeta primers. Clones were read by immunoSEQ multiplex PCR, and TCRdb kept only the in-frame ones, dropping some. The table includes 100,000 or so clones, roughly 85% detected once. This sequence originates from a man in his forties in good health and CMV-seronegative. The J gene is TRBJ2-5, the V gene TRBV6-5; TRBD2 agrees at 8 bases. The J call is uncertain, as TRBJ2-7 better fits the DNA end. Sequences were obtained from PBMCs. DNA of the CDR3: TGTGCCAGCAGGACTGGGACTAGTCCCGCCTACGAGCAGTACTTC. Translation: CASRTGTSPAYEQYF.